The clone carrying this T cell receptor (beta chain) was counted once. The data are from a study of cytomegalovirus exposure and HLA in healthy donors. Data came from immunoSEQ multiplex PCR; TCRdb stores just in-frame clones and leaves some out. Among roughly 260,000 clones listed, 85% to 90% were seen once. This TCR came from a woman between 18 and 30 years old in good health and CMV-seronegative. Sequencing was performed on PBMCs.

In DNA form, the CDR3 reads TGTGCCAGCAGCGAGAAGACTAGCGGGGGGCCCACAGATACGCAGTATTTT. Translated: CASSEKTSGGPTDTQYF. The chain combines TRBV9 with TRBJ2-3; 13 bases line up with TRBD2. V shed 3 bases, J shed 2 bases, and the junction held 6 bases outside the gene matches. There are 17 residues in the CDR3. Germline values: CDR1 SGDLS, CDR2 YYNGEE.